The rows below give T cell receptor beta chains drawn from one sample of a study of shared clonotypes between healthy human individuals. The repertoire was sequenced with immunoSEQ multiplex PCR; TCRdb's copy has only in-frame clones and lacks some. The sample lists some 350,000 clones, roughly 70% occurring once. Sequencing was done on a sample of memory CD4+ T cells sorted from blood. All receptors derive from a man between 25 and 39 years old in good health. CDR3s include the opening cysteine and the closing phenylalanine or tryptophan. A D gene is named only where the DNA matches it firmly. A row's size may be missing; if present it is once, few, many or a size class.

V gene	D gene	CDR3 length	J gene	clone size	CDR3 protein	CDR3 DNA
TRBV29-1	.	14	TRBJ2-7	few	CSVGFRDQTYEQYF	TGCAGCGTTGGATTCCGGGACCAAACCTACGAGCAGTACTTC
TRBV11-2	.	13	TRBJ1-4	.	CASSSPPNEKLFF	TGTGCCAGCAGCTCCCCCCCCAATGAAAAACTGTTTTTT
TRBV6-5	.	14	TRBJ1-3	few	CASIARPSGNTIYF	TGTGCCAGCATTGCCCGGCCCTCTGGAAACACCATATATTTT
TRBV29-1	.	13	TRBJ2-4	.	CSVDSGGLDIQYF	TGCAGCGTTGATTCCGGAGGGCTGGACATTCAGTACTTC
TRBV2	.	16	TRBJ2-6	.	CASSVQGPAGANVLTF	TGTGCCAGCAGTGTTCAGGGGCCGGCTGGGGCCAACGTCCTGACTTTC
TRBV18	.	13	TRBJ2-5	once	CASSPPSEETQYF	TGTGCCAGCTCACCGCCTTCCGAAGAGACCCAGTACTTC
TRBV15	.	16	TRBJ2-1	.	CATSRPTHSGYNEQFF	TGTGCCACCAGCAGACCTACTCATAGCGGTTACAATGAGCAGTTCTTC
TRBV2	.	13	TRBJ2-6	.	CASSDPGANVLTF	TGTGCCAGCAGTGATCCAGGGGCCAACGTCCTGACTTTC
TRBV4-3	.	16	TRBJ1-2	many	CASSQDWDTWDYGYTF	TGCGCCAGCAGCCAAGATTGGGACACCTGGGACTATGGCTACACCTTC
TRBV19	TRBD1	19	TRBJ2-6	few	CASSHRKDRVASGANVLTF	TGTGCCAGTAGTCATCGTAAGGACAGGGTTGCCTCTGGGGCCAACGTCCTGACTTTC
TRBV18	TRBD2	16	TRBJ2-5	.	CASSPILAGGLETQYF	TGTGCCAGCTCACCTATTCTAGCGGGAGGTCTAGAGACCCAGTACTTC
TRBV5-4	.	12	TRBJ2-1	.	CASSLHGNEQFF	TGTGCCAGCAGTCTGCATGGCAATGAGCAGTTCTTC
TRBV5-6	.	13	TRBJ2-2	.	CASSLRITGELFF	TGTGCCAGCAGCTTGAGAATCACCGGGGAGCTGTTTTTT
TRBV7-9	.	13	TRBJ2-1	many	CASRPMTYNEQFF	TGTGCCAGCAGACCCATGACCTACAATGAGCAGTTCTTC
TRBV6-5	.	11	TRBJ2-1	.	CASSQGGEQFF	TGTGCCAGCAGTCAAGGAGGTGAGCAGTTCTTC
TRBV29-1	TRBD2	18	TRBJ2-3	.	CSVEVGGRSVTSTDTQYF	TGCAGCGTTGAAGTAGGCGGGAGATCGGTGACTAGCACAGATACGCAGTATTTT
TRBV27	TRBD1	20	TRBJ2-7	.	CASSLSEAPFHRDRVYEQYF	TGTGCCAGCAGTTTATCCGAAGCTCCCTTCCACCGGGACAGGGTCTACGAGCAGTACTTC
TRBV27	TRBD2	15	TRBJ2-3	.	CASSSGTRSTDTQYF	TGTGCCAGCAGTTCTGGGACTAGATCCACAGATACGCAGTATTTT
TRBV7-2	.	15	TRBJ1-2	.	CASSSDTGAHYGYTF	TGTGCCAGCAGCTCAGACACCGGGGCCCACTATGGCTACACCTTC